The clone carrying this T cell receptor beta chain appeared once. These data come from a study of blood T cell repertoires in COVID-19. Study-level information: Samples taken during acute and convalescent COVID-19 were collected in the United States, Italy and Spain. Sources were T cells, B-cell-depleted T cells, or PBMCs; the material itself was cDNA or gDNA.

This CDR3 is built from 17 residues. With 0 bases clipped from V and 5 bases from J, the junction kept 8 bases outside the gene matches. Germline values: CDR1 LGHNA, CDR2 YSLEER. Generated by immunoSEQ multiplex PCR, the TCRdb table keeps only in-frame clones and is missing some. Of tens of thousands of clones in the sample, about nine tenths are singletons; the top ten hold under 5%. Sequences were obtained from peripheral blood. J is TRBJ2-1 and V is TRBV4-3; 9 positions match TRBD1. The TCR originated in a human donor in a cohort sampled during active COVID-19. This CDR3 is CASSQEGVQGANNEQFF. Written as DNA, the CDR3 is TGCGCCAGCAGCCAAGAAGGGGTACAGGGGGCCAACAATGAGCAGTTCTTC.